Listed here are 9 T cell receptor beta chains from one sample, sequenced in a study of a mutant IDH1 vaccine in newly diagnosed glioma. Documented time point: week 23, last vaccination. The study gave 300 ug of mutant IDH1 20-mer peptide per vaccine dose, with topical imiquimod. Antigen specificity for these receptors is unknown. Assay: immunoSEQ multiplex PCR; the TCRdb copy retains only in-frame clones and omits some. This table holds 35,000 to 55,000 clones, approximately 84% found once. The sequences come from PBMCs, collected from a glioma patient whose treatment included an IDH1 peptide vaccine. Receptors were obtained from a woman aged 18-29 years with glioma. Some clones in this sample may be carry-over from other donors' samples.

The V call is TRBV7-6, the J call TRBJ2-1, with TRBD2 matching over 11 bases. Trimming removed 4 bases from V and 3 bases from J; junction bases left unmatched: 5. Germline V gene data show CDR1 as SGHVS and CDR2 as FNYEAQ. The CDR3 is made up of 16 amino acids. The CDR3, as DNA: TGTGCCAGCAGCTCCACCGGGACTAGCGGCTACAATGAGCAGTTCTTC. Translation: CASSSTGTSGYNEQFF.

The J gene is TRBJ2-2, the V gene TRBV21-1; the table's D call TRBD2 went unverified against the DNA. TRBV21-1 corresponds to a pseudogene. This CDR3 has 16 residues. CDR3 coding DNA: TGTGCCAGCAGCAAAGTTAGGACTACGAACACCGGGGAGCTGTTTTTT. Amino acid sequence: CASSKVRTTNTGELFF.

This clone was detected only once. The chain is built from TRBV19 and TRBJ2-7; D is unclear. The CDR3 totals 15 residues. The V gene lost 4 bases and the J gene lost 6 bases, with 19 bases spanning the gap. Germline CDR1 is LNHDA and CDR2 is SQIVND (reference sequence). The CDR3 nucleotides are TGTGCCAGTAGTAGGAGCGCCCAATTCTTAGGCGAGCAGTACTTC. This encodes CASSRSAQFLGEQYF.

The chain recombines TRBV15 with TRBJ1-5; 8 bases match TRBD1. The J segment lost 6 bases and the V segment lost 3 bases, leaving 7 bases of the junction unmatched. Germline V gene sequence: CDR1 LNHNV, CDR2 YYDKDF (reference sequence). The CDR3 contains 15 residues. The CDR3 spells CATSSQGQGAQPQHF. The CDR3 DNA sequence: TGTGCCACCAGCAGCCAAGGACAGGGAGCTCAGCCCCAGCATTTT.

In its sample, this clone was seen once. The rearrangement uses TRBV7-6 and TRBJ1-1; D gene ambiguous. Germline V gene data show CDR1 as SGHVS and CDR2 as FNYEAQ. V shed 4 bases and J shed 5 bases, with 11 bases lying between them. The CDR3 is 13 residues long. Here the CDR3 DNA reads TGTGCCAGCAGCTCCTTGCCGTCGACTGAAGCTTTCTTT. Translating gives CASSSLPSTEAFF.

The rearrangement links TRBV11-2 to TRBJ2-7, with D perhaps TRBD2 (6 bases). Between the trimmed V and J ends, which lost 5 bases and 0 bases, there was a span of 14 bases. CDR3 length: 15 amino acids. Germline CDR1 is SGHAT and CDR2 is FQNNGV. The chain's CDR3 is CASSRLATSSYEQYF. The CDR3 DNA reads as TGTGCCAGCAGCCGATTGGCGACTAGCTCCTACGAGCAGTACTTC. Full variable domain (outside the CDR3, taken from reference TRBV11-2 and TRBJ2-7): EAGVAQSPRYKIIEKRQSVAFWCNPISGHATLYWYQQILGQGPKLLIQFQNNGVVDDSQLPKDRFSAERLKGVDSTLKIQPAKLEDSAVYLCASSRLATSSYEQYFGPGTRLTVT.

Here the CDR3 reads CASSLEGRTEAFF. The CDR3 DNA reads TGTGCCAGCAGCCTAGAGGGAAGGACTGAAGCTTTCTTT. The genes are TRBV27 and TRBJ1-1; the D is unclear. The CDR3 covers 13 residues. Looked up from germline, CDR1 is MNHEY and CDR2 is SMNVEV (reference sequence). V lost 6 bases to trimming and J lost 5 bases, with 13 bases between them.

CDR3 amino acids: CASSLPDSSYEQYF. The CDR3 nucleotides are TGTGCCAGCAGCTTACCCGACAGCTCCTACGAGCAGTACTTC. The chain carries TRBV13 and TRBJ2-7; D is possibly TRBD1 (5 bases). Germline CDR1 and CDR2: PRHDT and FYEKMQ (reference sequence). V lost 2 bases and J lost 0, with 8 bases in between. This CDR3 is 14 amino acids long.

The V call is TRBV11-2, the J call TRBJ1-2; possibly TRBD1 for D (6 bases). Germline loops: CDR1 SGHAT, CDR2 FQNNGV. The CDR3 consists of 16 residues. Deletions cut 5 bases from V and 3 bases from J, with 19 bases between. CDR3 in DNA: TGTGCCAGCAGCCCCCTCGGCAGGGGACGTTACTATGGCTACACCTTC. Amino acids: CASSPLGRGRYYGYTF.